One sample yielded the 18 T cell receptor beta chains listed below, sequenced in a study of blood T cells in healthy people across ages. A second PCR of about 6 to 12 cycles used a sample-barcoded 5' primer and a J-beta primer mix. TCRdb processed the 5' RACE reads anew with MiXCR; each CDR3 protein has one entry. The table records about 780,000 distinct CDR3 sequences, around two thirds of them present only once. The sequenced sample was blood. The origin of the receptors is a man aged 25 to 40 in good health.

A word on this clonotype: A much larger clone lies one base from this, so it may be a read error. This chain joins TRBV10-3 and TRBJ2-6; no reliable D call. This CDR3 contains 18 residues. V was cut by 8 bases and J by 0 bases, with 20 bases left in between. Germline CDR1 and CDR2: ENHRY and SYGVKD. Here the CDR3 reads CAIGPRERISSGANVLTF. The DNA of the CDR3 is TGTGCCATCGGTCCCCGCGAAAGAATTTCCTCTGGGGCCAACGTCCTGACTTTC.

In regard to this clonotype: The CDR3 does not close with the conserved phenylalanine or tryptophan, likely indicating a read error. The V call is TRBV6-2 or TRBV6-3, the J call TRBJ2-7; D remains unclear. Germline V gene data show CDR1 as MNHEY and CDR2 as SVGEGT. This CDR3 region has 12 residues. Trimming stripped 0 bases from V and 4 bases from J, with 4 bases between. Written as DNA, the CDR3 is TGTGCCAGCAGTTACTCGGCGTACGAGCAGTACTTA. Protein sequence: CASSYSAYEQYL.

The chain uses TRBV27 and TRBJ2-7; 8 bases line up with TRBD1. Near its end, the DNA agrees better with TRBJ2-5, so the J call may be wrong. The germline gives CDR1 MNHEY, CDR2 SMNVEV (reference sequence). This CDR3 contains 18 residues. CDR3 in DNA: TGTGCCAGCAGTCCAGGACAGGGCCTCTTCCTTCCTCAAGAGACCCAGTACTTC. It encodes CASSPGQGLFLPQETQYF.

This clonotype turned up a few times. The rearrangement uses TRBV29-1 and TRBJ1-2; D unresolved. Germline assignment: CDR1 SQVTM and CDR2 ANQGSEA. This CDR3 has 12 residues. V lost 7 bases to trimming and J lost 4 bases, with 13 bases between them. This CDR3 is CSARLGGYGYTF. The CDR3 region has the DNA TGCAGCGCCCGCCTGGGAGGCTATGGCTACACCTTC.

This chain joins TRBV14 and TRBJ2-1, with 7 bases lining up with TRBD2. V lost 5 bases and J lost 3; bases outside the gene matches: 7. CDR1 is SGHDN, CDR2 FVKESK, per germline. The CDR3 consists of 15 residues. The DNA for the CDR3 is TGTGCCAGCAGCTCGAGCGGGGAATACTACAATGAGCAGTTCTTC. The encoded protein is CASSSSGEYYNEQFF. Full variable domain (missing parts from reference TRBV14 and TRBJ2-1): EAGVTQFPSHSVIEKGQTVTLRCDPISGHDNLYWYRRVMGKEIKFLLHFVKESKQDESGMPNNRFLAERTGGTYSTLKVQPAELEDSGVYFCASSSSGEYYNEQFFGPGTRLTVL.

The rearrangement uses TRBV12-3 or TRBV12-4 and TRBJ1-2; no reliable D call. Deletions cut 6 bases from V and 5 bases from J, with 4 bases between. The CDR3 has 10 amino acids. The CDR3 DNA follows: TGTGCCAGCAGAGGTTATGGCTACACCTTC. It is translated as CASRGYGYTF.

V gene TRBV6-2 or TRBV6-3 combines with J gene TRBJ2-2; 8 bases align to TRBD2. This CDR3 has 17 amino acids. V lost 7 bases and J lost 2; bases outside the gene matches: 12. Germline V gene lookup returns CDR1 MNHEY and CDR2 SVGEGT. In DNA, the CDR3 is TGTGCCAGCAAGACGGGCGGGGGGCTGATTAACACCGGGGAGCTGTTTTTT. Amino acid sequence: CASKTGGGLINTGELFF.

The genes are TRBV7-2 and TRBJ1-2; no definite D call. This CDR3 region has 15 residues. V lost 3 bases and J 6 bases, leaving 17 bases between the germline ends. Germline V gene lookup returns CDR1 SGHTA and CDR2 FQGNSA. DNA of the CDR3: TGTGCCAGCAGCTTGATAATGGAGGATGGCGATGGCTACACCTTC. Protein: CASSLIMEDGDGYTF.

The genes are TRBV3-1 and TRBJ1-2, with D maybe TRBD1 (6 bases). Trimming left V 6 bases short and J 8 bases short, with 19 bases between. Germline V gene data show CDR1 as LGHDT and CDR2 as YNNKEL (reference sequence). The CDR3 extends over 14 amino acids. Here the CDR3 reads CASRTDSPGSGYTF. The CDR3 DNA follows: TGTGCCAGCAGAACGGACAGCCCAGGTTCGGGCTACACCTTC.

The chain joins TRBV6-1 to TRBJ2-3, with D tentatively TRBD1 (5 bases). The CDR3 contains 13 residues. V lost 8 bases to trimming and J lost 2 bases, with 11 bases between them. Germline CDR1 MNHNS, CDR2 SASEGT. The CDR3 reads CASVNRYTDTQYF. The CDR3 coding sequence is TGTGCCAGCGTAAACAGGTACACAGATACGCAGTATTTT.

The rearrangement uses TRBV18 and TRBJ2-4; 8 nucleotides align to TRBD1. CDR1 KGHSH and CDR2 LQKENI come from the germline V gene. This CDR3 spans 15 amino acids. Trimming removed 3 bases from V and 0 bases from J; junction bases left unmatched: 1. CDR3 sequence (DNA): TGTGCCAGCTCACCGGGACAGGTAGCCAAAAACATTCAGTACTTC. Translated, it gives CASSPGQVAKNIQYF. Full variable domain (remainder filled in from reference TRBV18 and TRBJ2-4): NAGVMQNPRHLVRRRGQEARLRCSPMKGHSHVYWYRQLPEEGLKFMVYLQKENIIDESGMPKERFSAEFPKEGPSILRIQQVVRGDSAAYFCASSPGQVAKNIQYFGAGTRLSVL.

The J gene is TRBJ2-1, the V gene TRBV10-3; D unclear. The CDR3 totals 14 residues. The V and J ends lost 5 bases and 6 bases respectively, with 14 bases between them. From germline, CDR1 is ENHRY and CDR2 SYGVKD. CDR3 nucleotides: TGTGCCATCAGTCCTGGCCATGACCGCAATGAGCAGTTCTTC. This translates into CAISPGHDRNEQFF.

The V call is TRBV7-2, the J call TRBJ1-2, with a tentative D call TRBD1 (5 bases). Germline CDR1 reads SGHTA; CDR2 reads FQGNSA. The length of the CDR3 is 16 residues. V gave up 1 base and J gave up 6 bases, with 18 bases separating them. The CDR3 here is CASSLGWEDSSHGYTF. The CDR3 nucleotides read TGTGCCAGCAGCTTAGGATGGGAAGACAGCTCACATGGCTACACCTTC.

As regards this clonotype: A read error may account for a junction end that differs from germline. This sequence joins TRBV28 and TRBJ2-1; no definite D call. This CDR3 is 15 amino acids long. Germline values: CDR1 MDHEN, CDR2 SYDVKM. In DNA form, the CDR3 reads TGTGCCGGCAGTGCCCGAAGCCCCTCCTACAATGAGCAGTTCTTC. Protein: CAGSARSPSYNEQFF.

J is TRBJ2-2 and V is TRBV2; 12 positions agree with TRBD2. Germline V CDR1 and CDR2: SNHLY, FYNNEI. CDR3 length: 17 residues. The V gene end was trimmed by 6 bases and the J gene end by 1 base; junction bases not matched to a gene: 6. CDR3 sequence reads: CASRLLAGGQNTGELFF. DNA of the CDR3: TGTGCCAGCAGATTACTAGCGGGGGGACAGAACACCGGGGAGCTGTTTTTT.

In this sample, this clonotype turned up once. The chain carries TRBV5-8 and TRBJ1-2; D is unclear. Trimming shortened V by 7 bases and J by 8 bases, and 15 bases separated the two germline ends. Germline V lookup: CDR1 SGHTS, CDR2 YDEGEE. This CDR3 has 12 residues. CDR3 bases: TGTGCCAGCGGTTTCCTGAGAGGCGGCTACACCTTC. It encodes CASGFLRGGYTF.

This rearrangement joins TRBV29-1 to TRBJ2-2; D perhaps matches TRBD1 (6 bases). Trimming took 4 bases from V and 6 from J, leaving 9 bases between them. Germline values: CDR1 SQVTM, CDR2 ANQGSEA. The CDR3 spans 12 residues. The chain's CDR3 is CSVAGDAGELFF. As DNA, the CDR3 is TGCAGCGTTGCAGGGGACGCCGGGGAGCTGTTTTTT.

The J gene is TRBJ1-5, the V gene TRBV4-3; tentative D call: TRBD1 (5 bases). Germline V CDR1 and CDR2: LGHNA, YSLEER. The CDR3 consists of 16 residues. V was trimmed by 2 bases and J by 5 bases, leaving 16 bases between them. The CDR3: CASSQFSGGFDQPQHF. In DNA, the CDR3 is TGCGCCAGCAGCCAATTTTCCGGGGGGTTTGATCAGCCCCAGCATTTT.